This T cell receptor beta chain stems from a study of PD-1 blockade in classical Hodgkin lymphoma. The study, taken as a whole, reports: A significant rise in TCR diversity by C4D1 was seen for CD4+ but not CD8+ cells. Whatever underlies the repertoire differences (possibly disease activity or prior therapy) remains undefined. Patients were excluded if nivolumab began under 1 year after ASCT (the autologous transplant). The study reported lower baseline TCR diversity in newly diagnosed patients than in healthy donors.

This clone has only a few counts. The antigen remains unidentified. The V end was cut by 0 bases, the J end by 3 bases, with 9 bases between. Germline CDR1 is SGDLS and CDR2 is YYNGEE. The CDR3 totals 14 residues. Generated by immunoSEQ multiplex PCR, the TCRdb table keeps only in-frame clones and is missing some. The data contain around 50,000 clones, about 76% of them singletons. The time point denotes: cycle 4 day 1 (C4D1), after five to seven weeks of nivolumab. Every patient relapsed after autologous stem cell transplantation, and brentuximab vedotin exposure varied. The starting material was peripheral blood mononuclear cells (PBMCs), obtained before the fourth cycle of nivolumab. The chain combines TRBV9 with TRBJ1-1; D perhaps matches TRBD1 (5 bases). This clonotype was sampled from a human donor with classical Hodgkin lymphoma. In DNA form, the CDR3 reads TGTGCCAGCAGCGTAGACGGGGACCACACTGAAGCTTTCTTT. Protein sequence: CASSVDGDHTEAFF.